This TCR beta chain was captured in a study of T cells in tumors and immune-related adverse events. Profiling relied on immunoSEQ multiplex PCR, and the TCRdb table lists in-frame clones only, not all of them. The sample has about 7,300 clones, around 94% seen once. The CDR3 contains 16 residues. Germline loops: CDR1 MGHRA, CDR2 YSYEKL. The V end was cut by 4 bases, the J end by 4 bases, with 16 bases between. The sequencing here drew on lymph node tissue, taken from a patient treated with anti-PD-1 therapy. The gene calls are TRBV4-1 and TRBJ1-4; D ambiguous. This TCR was recovered from a female donor with metastatic renal cell carcinoma. The CDR3 spells CASSLVRAVGNEKLFF. The DNA of the CDR3 is TGCGCCAGCAGCCTTGTAAGGGCGGTAGGTAATGAAAAACTGTTTTTT.